This T cell receptor beta chain was obtained from a study of blood T cells in healthy people across ages. Study results and limitations: Greater diversity and more naive CD4+ cells were seen in long-lived donors than in aged donors. Since the PBMCs were unsorted, naive and antigen-experienced cells could not be conclusively compared.

Drawn from each donor were roughly 10 milliliters of peripheral blood. J was trimmed by 4 bases and V by 10 bases; bases with no gene match: 10. CDR1 and CDR2 (germline): WSHSY, SAAADI. The CDR3 has 14 residues. PCR was performed a second time for about 7 to 11 cycles using a sample-barcoded 5' primer and a J-beta primer mix. Via MiXCR, TCRdb re-called the 5' RACE reads, giving one row per CDR3 protein. The sample contains 700,000 to 950,000 distinct CDR3 sequences, 40% to 45% of which appear only once. In regard to this clonotype: Its specificity is unknown.

Sequencing was carried out using blood. The chain joins TRBV10-2 to TRBJ1-2, with TRBD1 matching over 9 bases. The source is a woman aged 55 to 70 in good health. Here the CDR3 reads CATNTGGVGYGYTF. CDR3 bases: TGCGCCACTAATACAGGGGGCGTCGGCTATGGCTACACCTTC.